The rows below give T cell receptor beta chains drawn from one sample of a study of T cells after yellow fever vaccination. TCRdb passed the 5' RACE reads through MiXCR, listing each CDR3 protein once. The profile shows about 580,000 distinct CDR3 sequences, roughly a sixth of them singletons. This material consisted of PBMCs, taken about 5 days after the first yellow fever vaccination. These TCRs come from a man between 18 and 29 years old who received the YFV17D yellow fever vaccine. CDR3s include the opening cysteine and the closing phenylalanine or tryptophan. A D gene is named only where the DNA matches it firmly. The size field is filled for only some rows; it gives once, few, many or a size class.

V gene: TRBV29-1; D gene: NA; clone size: few; J gene: TRBJ2-2; CDR3 DNA: TGCAGCGTTGAACTTTTGGAGGGGAACACCGGGGAGCTGTTTTTT; CDR3 protein: CSVELLEGNTGELFF
V gene: TRBV5-4; D gene: NA; clone size: NA; J gene: TRBJ1-2; CDR3 DNA: TGTGCCAGCAGCCCCGGTTATAGGCAGTACGGGGATGGCTACACCTTC; CDR3 protein: CASSPGYRQYGDGYTF
V gene: TRBV4-2; D gene: TRBD1; clone size: few; J gene: TRBJ2-2; CDR3 DNA: TGTGCCAGCAGCCAGAAGAGGGACAGAGCGAACACCGGGGAGCTGTTTTTT; CDR3 protein: CASSQKRDRANTGELFF
V gene: TRBV20-1; D gene: TRBD1; clone size: NA; J gene: TRBJ2-5; CDR3 DNA: TGCAGTGTCCAGGACAGGATCCAAGAGACCCAGTACTTC; CDR3 protein: CSVQDRIQETQYF
V gene: TRBV24-1; D gene: NA; clone size: NA; J gene: TRBJ2-5; CDR3 DNA: TGTGCCACCAGTGACTCCACCGGGACTCTTAAAGAGACCCAGTACTTC; CDR3 protein: CATSDSTGTLKETQYF
V gene: TRBV11-2; D gene: NA; clone size: NA; J gene: TRBJ2-1; CDR3 DNA: TGTGCCAGCAGCATCGCAGGGAATAGGAATGAGCAGTTCTTC; CDR3 protein: CASSIAGNRNEQFF
V gene: TRBV5-5; D gene: NA; clone size: many; J gene: TRBJ1-2; CDR3 DNA: TGTGCCAGCAGCTTGCAGGGCTACTATGGCTACACCTTC; CDR3 protein: CASSLQGYYGYTF
V gene: TRBV6-5; D gene: NA; clone size: few; J gene: TRBJ1-5; CDR3 DNA: TGTGCCAGCAGTTCTTCCGTCGGGACCGGGCAGCCCCAGCATTTT; CDR3 protein: CASSSSVGTGQPQHF
V gene: TRBV7-2; D gene: NA; clone size: few; J gene: TRBJ2-2; CDR3 DNA: TGTGCCAGCAGCTGGGAGATCTCGAACACCGGGGAGCTGTTTTTT; CDR3 protein: CASSWEISNTGELFF
V gene: TRBV12-3/TRBV12-4; D gene: NA; clone size: few; J gene: TRBJ1-4; CDR3 DNA: TGTGCCAGCAGTTCCGGGAAGGGGAAACTGTTTTTT; CDR3 protein: CASSSGKGKLFF
V gene: TRBV7-9; D gene: TRBD1; clone size: NA; J gene: TRBJ2-2; CDR3 DNA: TGTGCCAGCAGCAGACAGGGATCATCCGGGGAGCTGTTTTTT; CDR3 protein: CASSRQGSSGELFF
V gene: TRBV12-5; D gene: NA; clone size: NA; J gene: TRBJ2-1; CDR3 DNA: TGTGCTAGTGGTTTCCACCTCGGTCCCGACTACAATGAGCAGTTCTTC; CDR3 protein: CASGFHLGPDYNEQFF